This TCR beta chain was recorded in a study of OX40 agonist ivuxolimab in advanced cancers. Study information: Age averaged about 60 years (range roughly 20 to 90), and less than 85% were male. Findings of the study overall: The authors also found low normalized T-cell clonal expansion in some nonresponders. Specificity for antigen went undetermined in the expanded peripheral T cells.

Trimming cost V 2 bases and J 5 bases, with 10 bases left between them. The germline V gene encodes CDR1 MNHEY and CDR2 SVGAGI. CDR3 length equals 15 residues. This table comes from immunoSEQ multiplex PCR, and its TCRdb copy is limited to in-frame clones, with some not included. The data show 55,000 to 75,000 clones, approximately 80% seen once. For this clone: Its antigen is unknown.

The sequence was obtained from an adult with an advanced solid tumor such as melanoma, head and neck, liver or kidney cancer. The chain couples TRBV6-5 to TRBJ1-6, with a possible D match to TRBD1 (6 bases). Sequenced here: CD4+ or CD8+ T cells sorted from blood, sampled in a trial of the OX40 agonist ivuxolimab. In DNA, the CDR3 is TGTGCCAGCAGTTACCGGGGACATGATAATTCACCCCTCCACTTT. Its protein product is CASSYRGHDNSPLHF.